Below, 19 T cell receptor beta chains from the same sample are listed, as sequenced in a study of T-cell reconstitution after alpha-beta-depleted transplantation in children. The TCRbeta library was prepared with unique molecular identifiers. TCRdb reanalysed the PCR reads using MiXCR and keeps one entry per CDR3 protein. Of some 600,000 distinct CDR3 sequences in the sample, approximately 13% were seen once. The source was PBMCs, mostly from graft donor cells, collected 360 days after TCRalphabeta/CD19-depleted stem cell transplant. All receptors come from a male patient younger than 18 who had a stem cell transplant for acute myeloid leukemia, so the T cells may come from the graft donor.

This rearrangement joins TRBV19 to TRBJ2-7; 7 bases fit TRBD2. Trimming removed 3 bases from V and 4 bases from J; junction bases left unmatched: 9. Germline CDR1 LNHDA, CDR2 SQIVND (reference sequence). The CDR3 length is 15 residues. The CDR3 loop reads CASSMRLATRYEQYF. The CDR3, as DNA: TGTGCCAGTAGTATGCGACTAGCAACAAGATACGAGCAGTACTTC. The entire variable domain, with the rest obtained from reference TRBV19 and TRBJ2-7, is as follows: DGGITQSPKYLFRKEGQNVTLSCEQNLNHDAMYWYRQDPGQGLRLIYYSQIVNDFQKGDIAEGYSVSREKKESFPLTVTSAQKNPTAFYLCASSMRLATRYEQYFGPGTRLTVT.

This chain joins TRBV5-8 and TRBJ2-7, with D perhaps TRBD2 (6 bases). Trimming took off 1 base at V and 4 bases at J, with 18 bases between the two ends. Germline V gene sequence: CDR1 SGHTS, CDR2 YDEGEE. The CDR3 covers 16 residues. The CDR3 nucleotides read TGTGCCAGCAGCTTGTTCGGCCAGCGGGCACTTTACGAGCAGTACTTC. Its translation: CASSLFGQRALYEQYF.

The chain employs TRBV28 and TRBJ2-4; TRBD1 matches 7 bases. Germline V CDR1 and CDR2: MDHEN, SYDVKM. The V gene end was trimmed by 6 bases and the J gene end by 7 bases; junction bases not matched to a gene: 6. This CDR3 has 13 residues. This CDR3 reads CASRRQGRNIQYF. The CDR3 DNA follows: TGTGCCAGCAGAAGACAGGGCCGGAACATTCAGTACTTC.

CDR3 coding DNA: TGTGCCAGCAGGAACAGGGGATGGAAAAAACTGTTTTTT. Amino acids: CASRNRGWKKLFF. The chain links TRBV6-1 to TRBJ1-4, with 7 bases lining up with TRBD1. The CDR3 is 13 amino acids. From germline, CDR1 is MNHNS and CDR2 SASEGT. V lost 6 bases to trimming and J lost 9 bases; unmatched junction nucleotides: 7.

This clonotype has more than one count but fewer than ten. The chain employs TRBV7-9 and TRBJ2-5; D is uncertain. The V end lost 2 bases, the J end lost 0 bases, and 7 bases lay between the germline ends. Germline V gives CDR1 SEHNR, CDR2 FQNEAQ (reference sequence). CDR3 length: 14 amino acids. For the CDR3, the DNA is TGTGCCAGCAGCTTAAGCACTAACCAAGAGACCCAGTACTTC. Translation: CASSLSTNQETQYF. Looking up the rest from reference TRBV7-9 and TRBJ2-5 gives the full variable domain: DTGVSQNPRHKITKRGQNVTFRCDPISEHNRLYWYRQTLGQGPEFLTYFQNEAQLEKSRLLSDRFSAERPKGSFSTLEIQRTEQGDSAMYLCASSLSTNQETQYFGPGTRLLVL.

This clonotype was seen a single time. The V gene is TRBV6-5, the J gene TRBJ2-7; 8 bases align to TRBD1. The ends lost 6 bases at V and 2 bases at J; junction bases unmatched: 9. The CDR3 length is 15 residues. Looked up from germline, CDR1 is MNHEY and CDR2 is SVGAGI. The CDR3 DNA reads as TGTGCCAGCAGCTACCGGGACAGGTCCACCTACGAGCAGTACTTC. Its translation is CASSYRDRSTYEQYF.

This clonotype turned up a few times. The rearrangement links TRBV7-4 to TRBJ2-4, with 10 bases identical to TRBD2. Germline values: CDR1 SGHVT, CDR2 SQSDAQ. The CDR3 sequence is 16 residues long. J was trimmed by 0 bases and V by 4 bases; bases with no gene match: 3. CDR3 in amino acids: CASSWTSGIAKNIQYF. CDR3 sequence (DNA): TGTGCCAGCAGCTGGACTAGCGGCATAGCCAAAAACATTCAGTACTTC.

The gene calls are TRBV5-5 and TRBJ2-7; tentative D call: TRBD2 (6 bases). Germline CDR1 SGHKS, CDR2 YYEKEE (reference sequence). V was clipped by 0 bases and J by 5 bases, with 12 bases between them. CDR3 length: 14 amino acids. The CDR3 DNA sequence: TGTGCCAGCAGCTTGGAACAGGAGGGGAACGAGCAGTACTTC. Translated: CASSLEQEGNEQYF.

This sequence joins TRBV19 and TRBJ2-1; TRBD2 might be the D (5 bases). V lost 8 bases to trimming and J lost 4 bases, with 12 bases between them. Germline-derived CDR1 and CDR2 are LNHDA and SQIVND (reference sequence). This CDR3 spans 13 amino acids. DNA of the CDR3: TGTGCCAGTGCCCCCCTAGCTTACAATGAGCAGTTCTTC. Encoded protein: CASAPLAYNEQFF.

This clonotype was counted between two and nine times. The chain carries TRBV28 and TRBJ1-5; TRBD1 agrees at 9 bases. The CDR3 has 16 amino acids. V lost 5 bases and J lost 2; bases outside the gene matches: 7. From germline, CDR1 is MDHEN and CDR2 SYDVKM. CDR3 region: CASSPRGTGRNQPQHF. The DNA of the CDR3 is TGTGCCAGCAGTCCCCGCGGGACAGGGCGCAATCAGCCCCAGCATTTT.

The chain carries TRBV30 and TRBJ2-3; weak D call: TRBD2 (6 bases). The V gene lost 0 bases and the J gene lost 3 bases, with 13 bases spanning the gap. The CDR3 is 15 amino acids. Germline-derived CDR1 and CDR2 are GTSNPN and SVGIG (reference sequence). CDR3 DNA sequence: TGTGCCTGGAGTGTCAAAGGAGGGTTGACAGATACGCAGTATTTT. Translating it yields CAWSVKGGLTDTQYF.

In this sample, this clonotype turned up a few times. This sequence joins TRBV7-8 and TRBJ2-5; maybe TRBD2 (6 bases). Germline V lookup: CDR1 SGHVS, CDR2 FQNEAQ. Trimming took 4 bases from V and 2 from J, leaving 14 bases between them. This CDR3 has 15 amino acids. CDR3 sequence (DNA): TGTGCCAGCAGCTCAATTAGCGGAACGCAAGAGACCCAGTACTTC. Protein: CASSSISGTQETQYF.

This clonotype has only a few counts. The V and J genes are TRBV7-8 and TRBJ2-4; D is unresolved. V was cut by 5 bases and J by 1 base, with 15 bases left in between. Germline values: CDR1 SGHVS, CDR2 FQNEAQ. The CDR3 has 16 residues. DNA for the CDR3: TGTGCCAGCAGCCCCCGGGCCTCGGCGGCCAAAAACATTCAGTACTTC. It codes for CASSPRASAAKNIQYF.

This clonotype appeared many times. This chain uses TRBV20-1 with TRBJ2-1, with TRBD2 matching over 9 bases. V lost 2 bases, J lost 0 bases, and 11 bases stayed unmatched. Germline V gene lookup returns CDR1 DFQATT and CDR2 SNEGSKA (reference sequence). The CDR3 has 18 residues. In DNA form, the CDR3 reads TGCAGTGCTAGAAGGGGTAGCGGGAGCGTTAGCTCCTACAATGAGCAGTTCTTC. Translation: CSARRGSGSVSSYNEQFF.

The chain recombines TRBV7-8 with TRBJ2-3; weak D call: TRBD2 (5 bases). CDR1 is SGHVS, CDR2 FQNEAQ, per germline. Between the trimmed V and J ends, which lost 1 base and 2 bases, there was a span of 13 bases. This CDR3 has 16 residues. CDR3 region: CASSLDTRADTDTQYF. Written as DNA, the CDR3 is TGTGCCAGCAGCTTAGATACGCGGGCAGACACAGATACGCAGTATTTT.

This clonotype has only a few counts. V gene TRBV7-9 combines with J gene TRBJ1-2; no clear D gene. The V end lost 2 bases, the J end lost 4 bases, and 14 bases lay between the germline ends. The CDR3 covers 15 residues. CDR1 is SEHNR and CDR2 is FQNEAQ in the germline V gene (reference sequence). The CDR3 sequence: CASSLITRFIYGYTF. The CDR3 region has the DNA TGTGCCAGCAGCTTAATTACCCGATTCATCTATGGCTACACCTTC. Full variable domain (rest looked up from reference TRBV7-9 and TRBJ1-2): DTGVSQNPRHKITKRGQNVTFRCDPISEHNRLYWYRQTLGQGPEFLTYFQNEAQLEKSRLLSDRFSAERPKGSFSTLEIQRTEQGDSAMYLCASSLITRFIYGYTFGSGTRLTVV.

This clonotype has ten or more counts. J is TRBJ2-7 and V is TRBV29-1; 9 bases are a match to TRBD2. The junction had 6 bases not matched to a gene; V was cut back by 4 bases and J by 2 bases. CDR1 is SQVTM and CDR2 is ANQGSEA in the germline V gene. This CDR3 contains 14 residues. CDR3 in DNA: TGCAGCGTTGGGAGCGGGAGGACCCCCTACGAGCAGTACTTC. Protein product: CSVGSGRTPYEQYF.

This clonotype has at least ten counts. The chain employs TRBV20-1 and TRBJ2-7; D unclear. The germline V gene encodes CDR1 DFQATT and CDR2 SNEGSKA (reference sequence). The V gene lost 3 bases and the J gene lost 2 bases, with 14 bases spanning the gap. The CDR3 runs to 14 residues. The CDR3 nucleotides are TGCAGTGCTAGTCTTCGGGTTAACGCCTACGAGCAGTACTTC. It codes for CSASLRVNAYEQYF.

This chain links TRBV5-6 with TRBJ1-6, with D possibly being TRBD1 (6 bases). CDR1 and CDR2 (germline): SGHDT, YYEEEE. This CDR3 contains 15 residues. The V gene lost 2 bases and the J gene lost 5 bases, with 11 bases spanning the gap. The CDR3 DNA sequence: TGTGCCAGCAGCTTTCCGAGACAGGATAATTCACCCCTCCACTTT. Protein sequence: CASSFPRQDNSPLHF.